This entry lists 2 T cell receptor beta chains sequenced from one sample in a study of blood T cells in healthy people across ages. Alongside a J-beta primer mix, a sample-barcoded 5' primer served in a second PCR lasting roughly 6 to 11 cycles. TCRdb reprocessed the 5' RACE reads with MiXCR, giving one entry per CDR3 protein. Of 500,000 to 600,000 distinct CDR3 sequences in the sample, approximately 25% were seen once. The specimen was blood. The origin of the receptors is a woman in her 70s in good health.

The V and J genes are TRBV9 and TRBJ2-7, with 12 bases fitting TRBD1. V lost 4 bases, J lost 1 base, and 12 bases stayed unmatched. In germline, CDR1 is SGDLS, CDR2 YYNGEE. The CDR3 loop spans 18 amino acids. CDR3 DNA sequence: TGTGCCAGCAGCCTAGACTCCGGGACAGGGGGCGGGTCCTACGAGCAGTACTTC. This encodes CASSLDSGTGGGSYEQYF.

The rearrangement uses TRBV7-2 and TRBJ1-2; D possibly corresponds to TRBD1 (5 bases). Germline V CDR1 and CDR2: SGHTA, FQGNSA. This CDR3 region has 16 residues. V was clipped by 0 bases and J by 4 bases, with 15 bases between them. The CDR3 sequence: CASSLARRGKGYGYTF. Here the CDR3 DNA reads TGTGCCAGCAGCTTAGCGCGAAGGGGAAAGGGCTATGGCTACACCTTC. The entire variable domain, with the rest obtained from reference TRBV7-2 and TRBJ1-2, is as follows: GAGVSQSPSNKVTEKGKDVELRCDPISGHTALYWYRQSLGQGLEFLIYFQGNSAPDKSGLPSDRFSAERTGGSVSTLTIQRTQQEDSAVYLCASSLARRGKGYGYTFGSGTRLTVV.